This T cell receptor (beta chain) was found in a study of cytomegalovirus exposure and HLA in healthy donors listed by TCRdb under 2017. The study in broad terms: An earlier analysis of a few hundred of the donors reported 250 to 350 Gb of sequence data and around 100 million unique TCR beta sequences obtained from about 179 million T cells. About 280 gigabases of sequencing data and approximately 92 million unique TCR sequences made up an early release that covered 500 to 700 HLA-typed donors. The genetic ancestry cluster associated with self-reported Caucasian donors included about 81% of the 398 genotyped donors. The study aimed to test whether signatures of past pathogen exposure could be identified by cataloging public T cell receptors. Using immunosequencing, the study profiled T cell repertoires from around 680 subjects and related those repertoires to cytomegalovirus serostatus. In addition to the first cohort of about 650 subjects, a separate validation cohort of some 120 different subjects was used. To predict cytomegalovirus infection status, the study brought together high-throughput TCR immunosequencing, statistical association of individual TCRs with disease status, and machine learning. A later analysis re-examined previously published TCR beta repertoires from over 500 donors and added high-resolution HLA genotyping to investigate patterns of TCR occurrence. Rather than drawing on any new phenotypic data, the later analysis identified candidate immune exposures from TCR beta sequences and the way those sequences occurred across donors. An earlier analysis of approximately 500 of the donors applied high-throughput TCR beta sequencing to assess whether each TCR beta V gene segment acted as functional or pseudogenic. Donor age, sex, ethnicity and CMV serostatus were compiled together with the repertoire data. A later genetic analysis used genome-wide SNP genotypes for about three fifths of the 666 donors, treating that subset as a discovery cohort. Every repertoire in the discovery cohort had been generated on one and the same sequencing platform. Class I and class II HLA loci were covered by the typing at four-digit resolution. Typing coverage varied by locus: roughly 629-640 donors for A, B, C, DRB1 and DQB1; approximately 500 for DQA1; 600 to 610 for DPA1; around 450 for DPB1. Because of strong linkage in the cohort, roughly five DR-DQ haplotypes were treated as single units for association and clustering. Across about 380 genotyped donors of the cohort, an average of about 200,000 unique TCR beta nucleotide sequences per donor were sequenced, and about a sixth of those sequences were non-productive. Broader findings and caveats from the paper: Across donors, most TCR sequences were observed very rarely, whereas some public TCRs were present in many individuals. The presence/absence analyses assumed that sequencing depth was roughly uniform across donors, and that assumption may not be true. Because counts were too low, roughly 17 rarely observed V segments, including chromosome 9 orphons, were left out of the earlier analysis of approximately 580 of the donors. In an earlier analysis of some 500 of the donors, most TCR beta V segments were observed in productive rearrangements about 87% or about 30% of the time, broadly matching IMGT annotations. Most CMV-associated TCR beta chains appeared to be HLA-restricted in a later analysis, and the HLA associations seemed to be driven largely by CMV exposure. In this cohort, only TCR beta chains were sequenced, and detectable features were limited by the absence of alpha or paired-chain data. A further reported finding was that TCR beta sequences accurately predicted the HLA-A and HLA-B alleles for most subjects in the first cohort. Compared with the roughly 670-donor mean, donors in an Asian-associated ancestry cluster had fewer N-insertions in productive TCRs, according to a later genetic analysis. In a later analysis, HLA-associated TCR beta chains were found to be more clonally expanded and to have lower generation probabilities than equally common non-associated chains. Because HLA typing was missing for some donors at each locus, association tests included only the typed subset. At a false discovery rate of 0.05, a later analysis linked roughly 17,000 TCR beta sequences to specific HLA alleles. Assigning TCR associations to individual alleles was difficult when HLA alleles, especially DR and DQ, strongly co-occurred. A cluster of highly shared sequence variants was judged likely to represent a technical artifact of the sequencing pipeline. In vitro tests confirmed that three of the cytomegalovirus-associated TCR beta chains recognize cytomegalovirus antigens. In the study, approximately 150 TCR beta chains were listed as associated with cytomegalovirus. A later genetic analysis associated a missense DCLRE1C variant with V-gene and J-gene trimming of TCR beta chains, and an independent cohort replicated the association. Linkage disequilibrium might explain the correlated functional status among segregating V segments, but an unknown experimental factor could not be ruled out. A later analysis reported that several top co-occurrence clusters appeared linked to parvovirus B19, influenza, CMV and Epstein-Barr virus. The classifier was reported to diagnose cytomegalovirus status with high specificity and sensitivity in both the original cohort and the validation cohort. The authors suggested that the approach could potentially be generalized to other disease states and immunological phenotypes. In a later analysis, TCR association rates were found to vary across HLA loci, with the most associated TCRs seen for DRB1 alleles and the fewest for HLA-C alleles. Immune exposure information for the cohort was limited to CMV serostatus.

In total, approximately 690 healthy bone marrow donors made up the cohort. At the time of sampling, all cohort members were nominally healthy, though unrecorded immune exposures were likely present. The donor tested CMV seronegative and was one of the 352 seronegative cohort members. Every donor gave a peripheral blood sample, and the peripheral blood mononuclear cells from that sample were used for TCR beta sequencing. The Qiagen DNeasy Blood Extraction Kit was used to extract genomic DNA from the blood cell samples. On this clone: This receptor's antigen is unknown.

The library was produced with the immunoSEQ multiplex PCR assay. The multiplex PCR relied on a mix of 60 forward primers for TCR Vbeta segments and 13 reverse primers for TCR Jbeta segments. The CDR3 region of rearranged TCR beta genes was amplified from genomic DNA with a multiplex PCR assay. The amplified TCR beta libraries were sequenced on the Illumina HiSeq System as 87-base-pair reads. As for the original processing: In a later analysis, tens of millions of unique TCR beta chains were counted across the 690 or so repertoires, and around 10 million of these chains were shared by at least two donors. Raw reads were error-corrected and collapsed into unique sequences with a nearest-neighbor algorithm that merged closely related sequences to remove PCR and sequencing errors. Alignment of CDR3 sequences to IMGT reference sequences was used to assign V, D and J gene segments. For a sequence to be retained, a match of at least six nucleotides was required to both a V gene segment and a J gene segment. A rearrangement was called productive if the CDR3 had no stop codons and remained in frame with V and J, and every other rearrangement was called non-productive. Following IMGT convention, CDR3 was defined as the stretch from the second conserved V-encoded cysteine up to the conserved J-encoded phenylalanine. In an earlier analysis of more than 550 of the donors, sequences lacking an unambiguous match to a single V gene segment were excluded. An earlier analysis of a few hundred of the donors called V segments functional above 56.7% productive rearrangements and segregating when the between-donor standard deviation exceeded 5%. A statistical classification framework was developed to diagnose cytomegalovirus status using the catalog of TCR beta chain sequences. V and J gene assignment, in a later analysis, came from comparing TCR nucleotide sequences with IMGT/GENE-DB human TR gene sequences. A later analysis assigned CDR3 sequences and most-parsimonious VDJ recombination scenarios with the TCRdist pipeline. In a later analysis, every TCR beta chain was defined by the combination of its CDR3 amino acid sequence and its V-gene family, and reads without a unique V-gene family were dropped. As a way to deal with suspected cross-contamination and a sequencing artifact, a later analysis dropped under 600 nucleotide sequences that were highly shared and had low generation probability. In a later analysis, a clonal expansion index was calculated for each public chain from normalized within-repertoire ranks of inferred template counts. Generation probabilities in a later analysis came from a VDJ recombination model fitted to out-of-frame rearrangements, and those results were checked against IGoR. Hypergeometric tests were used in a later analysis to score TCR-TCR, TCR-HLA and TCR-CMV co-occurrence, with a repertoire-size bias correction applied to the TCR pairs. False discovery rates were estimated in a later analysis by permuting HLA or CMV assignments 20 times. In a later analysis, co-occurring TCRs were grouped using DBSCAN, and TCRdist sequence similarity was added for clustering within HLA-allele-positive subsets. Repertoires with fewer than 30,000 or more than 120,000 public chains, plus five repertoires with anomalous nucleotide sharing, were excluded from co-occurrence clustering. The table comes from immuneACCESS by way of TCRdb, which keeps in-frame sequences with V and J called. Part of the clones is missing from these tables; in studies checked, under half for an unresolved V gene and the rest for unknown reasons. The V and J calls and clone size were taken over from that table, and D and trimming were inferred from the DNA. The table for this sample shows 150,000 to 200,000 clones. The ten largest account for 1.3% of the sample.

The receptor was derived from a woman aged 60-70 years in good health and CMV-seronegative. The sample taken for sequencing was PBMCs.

The CDR3 protein: CASRPKGQGSVYLNSPLHF. The sequenced DNA: TGTGCCAGCAGGCCCAAGGGACAGGGTTCGGTGTACCTTAATTCACCCCTCCACTTT. Recombination joined TRBV27 with TRBJ1-6; TRBD1 agrees with 9 junctional bases. Inclusive of the bounding cysteine and phenylalanine, the CDR3 is 19 residues long. Only the CDR3 region is kept as DNA, spanning 57 bases read in frame from base 1. The germline V gene encodes CDR1 MNHEY and CDR2 SMNVEV (reference sequence). V is cut back by 6 bases and J by 6 bases, with 18 bases in the junction unmatched.